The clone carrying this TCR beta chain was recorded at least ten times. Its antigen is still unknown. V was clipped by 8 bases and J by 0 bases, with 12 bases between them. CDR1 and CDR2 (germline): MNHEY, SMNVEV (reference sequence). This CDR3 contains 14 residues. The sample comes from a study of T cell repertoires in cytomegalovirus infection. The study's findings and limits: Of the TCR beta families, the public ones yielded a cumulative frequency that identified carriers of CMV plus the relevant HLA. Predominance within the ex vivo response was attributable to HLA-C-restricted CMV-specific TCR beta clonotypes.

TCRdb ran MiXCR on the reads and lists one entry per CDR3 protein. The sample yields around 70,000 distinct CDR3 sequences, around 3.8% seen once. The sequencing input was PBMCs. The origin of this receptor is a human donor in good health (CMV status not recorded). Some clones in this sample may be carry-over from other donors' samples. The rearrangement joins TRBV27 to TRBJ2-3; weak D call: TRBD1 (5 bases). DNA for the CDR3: TGTGCCAGCCAGGGCGGTTTGAGCACAGATACGCAGTATTTT. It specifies CASQGGLSTDTQYF.